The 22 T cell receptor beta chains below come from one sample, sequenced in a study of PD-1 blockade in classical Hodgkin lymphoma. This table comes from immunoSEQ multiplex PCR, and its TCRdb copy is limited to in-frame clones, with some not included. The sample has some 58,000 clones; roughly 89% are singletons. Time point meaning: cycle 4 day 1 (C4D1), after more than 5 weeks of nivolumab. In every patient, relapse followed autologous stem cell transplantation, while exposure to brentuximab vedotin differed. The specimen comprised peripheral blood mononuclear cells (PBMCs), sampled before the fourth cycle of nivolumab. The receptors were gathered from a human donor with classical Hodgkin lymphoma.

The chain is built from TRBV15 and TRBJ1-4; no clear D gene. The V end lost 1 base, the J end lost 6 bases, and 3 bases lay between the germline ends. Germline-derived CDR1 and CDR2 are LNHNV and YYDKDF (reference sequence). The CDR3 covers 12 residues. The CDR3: CATSRADEKLFF. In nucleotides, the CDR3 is TGTGCCACCAGCAGAGCCGATGAAAAACTGTTTTTT.

This chain's CDR3 is CASMGVGIKGTEAFF. The CDR3 DNA reads TGTGCCAGCATGGGGGTGGGGATCAAGGGCACTGAAGCTTTCTTT. V gene TRBV25-1 combines with J gene TRBJ1-1; a possible D gene is TRBD1 (5 bases). V was trimmed by 7 bases and J by 4 bases, leaving 19 bases between them. There are 15 residues in the CDR3. Looked up from germline, CDR1 is MGHDK and CDR2 is SYGVNS.

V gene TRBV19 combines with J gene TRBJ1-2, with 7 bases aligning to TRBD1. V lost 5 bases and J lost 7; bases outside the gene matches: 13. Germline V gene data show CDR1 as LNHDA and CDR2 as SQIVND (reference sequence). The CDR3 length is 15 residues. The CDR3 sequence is CASSVYGQVSSGYTF. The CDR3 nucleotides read TGTGCCAGTAGTGTGTACGGACAGGTTAGCTCTGGCTACACCTTC. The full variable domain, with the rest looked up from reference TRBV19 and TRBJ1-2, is DGGITQSPKYLFRKEGQNVTLSCEQNLNHDAMYWYRQDPGQGLRLIYYSQIVNDFQKGDIAEGYSVSREKKESFPLTVTSAQKNPTAFYLCASSVYGQVSSGYTFGSGTRLTVV.

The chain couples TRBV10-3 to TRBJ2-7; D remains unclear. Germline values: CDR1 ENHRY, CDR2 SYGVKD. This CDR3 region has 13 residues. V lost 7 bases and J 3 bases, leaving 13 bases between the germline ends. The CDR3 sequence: CAIKGSARYEQYF. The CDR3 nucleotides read TGTGCCATCAAAGGATCCGCTCGCTACGAGCAGTACTTC.

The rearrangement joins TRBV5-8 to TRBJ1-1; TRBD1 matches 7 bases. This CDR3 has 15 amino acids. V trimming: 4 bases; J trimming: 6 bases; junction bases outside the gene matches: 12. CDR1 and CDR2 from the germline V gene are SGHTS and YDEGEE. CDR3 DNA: TGTGCCAGCAGCCCGTTTGGGACAGCTGGAGCTGAAGCTTTCTTT. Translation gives CASSPFGTAGAEAFF.

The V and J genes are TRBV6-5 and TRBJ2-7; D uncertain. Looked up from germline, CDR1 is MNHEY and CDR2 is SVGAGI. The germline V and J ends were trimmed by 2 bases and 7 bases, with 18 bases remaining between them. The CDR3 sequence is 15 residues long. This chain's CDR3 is CASSYLGPSWSEQYF. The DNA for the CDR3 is TGTGCCAGCAGTTACCTAGGTCCCTCCTGGTCAGAGCAGTACTTC.

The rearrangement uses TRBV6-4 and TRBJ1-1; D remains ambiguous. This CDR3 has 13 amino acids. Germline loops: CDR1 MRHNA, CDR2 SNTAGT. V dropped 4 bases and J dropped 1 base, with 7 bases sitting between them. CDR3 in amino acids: CASSVTPNTEAFF. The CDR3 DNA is TGTGCCAGCAGTGTAACACCGAACACTGAAGCTTTCTTT.

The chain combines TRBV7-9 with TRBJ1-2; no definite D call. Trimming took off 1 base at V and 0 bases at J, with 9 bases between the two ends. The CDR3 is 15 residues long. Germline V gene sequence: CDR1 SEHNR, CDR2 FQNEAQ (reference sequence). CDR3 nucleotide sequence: TGTGCCAGCAGCTTAGTACCCAGAGCTAACTATGGCTACACCTTC. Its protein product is CASSLVPRANYGYTF.

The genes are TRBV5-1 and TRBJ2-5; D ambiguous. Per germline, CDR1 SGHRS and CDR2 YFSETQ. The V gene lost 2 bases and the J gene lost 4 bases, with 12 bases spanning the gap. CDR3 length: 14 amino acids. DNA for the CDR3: TGCGCCAGCAGCTTATTCGTAGAGGCAGAGACCCAGTACTTC. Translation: CASSLFVEAETQYF.

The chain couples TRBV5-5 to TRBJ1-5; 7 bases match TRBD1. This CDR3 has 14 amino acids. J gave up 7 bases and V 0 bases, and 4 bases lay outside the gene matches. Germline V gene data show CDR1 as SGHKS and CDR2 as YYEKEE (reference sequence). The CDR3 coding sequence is TGTGCCAGCAGCTTGGCCCAGGGGGAACAGCCCCAGCATTTT. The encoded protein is CASSLAQGEQPQHF.

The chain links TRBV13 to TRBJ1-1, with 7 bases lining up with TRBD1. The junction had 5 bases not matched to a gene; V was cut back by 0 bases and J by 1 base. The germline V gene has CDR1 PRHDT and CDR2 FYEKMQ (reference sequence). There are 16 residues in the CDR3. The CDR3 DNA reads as TGTGCCAGCAGCTTAGGGAACAGGGGTGGGAACACTGAAGCTTTCTTT. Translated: CASSLGNRGGNTEAFF. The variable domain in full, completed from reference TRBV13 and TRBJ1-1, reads AAGVIQSPRHLIKEKRETATLKCYPIPRHDTVYWYQQGPGQDPQFLISFYEKMQSDKGSIPDRFSAQQFSDYHSELNMSSLELGDSALYFCASSLGNRGGNTEAFFGQGTRLTVV.

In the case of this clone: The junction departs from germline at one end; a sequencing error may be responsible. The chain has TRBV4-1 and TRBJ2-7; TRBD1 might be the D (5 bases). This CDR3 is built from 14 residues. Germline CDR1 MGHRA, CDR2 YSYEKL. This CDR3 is CASSLVIGATDWVF. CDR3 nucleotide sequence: TGCGCCAGCAGCCTGGTGATAGGGGCGACCGATTGGGTCTTC.

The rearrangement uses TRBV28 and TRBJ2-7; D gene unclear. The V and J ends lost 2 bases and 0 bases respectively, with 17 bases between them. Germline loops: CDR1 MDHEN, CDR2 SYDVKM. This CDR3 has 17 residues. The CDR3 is CASSLDGYPPYSYEQYF. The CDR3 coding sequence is TGTGCCAGCAGTTTAGACGGATACCCCCCTTACTCCTACGAGCAGTACTTC.

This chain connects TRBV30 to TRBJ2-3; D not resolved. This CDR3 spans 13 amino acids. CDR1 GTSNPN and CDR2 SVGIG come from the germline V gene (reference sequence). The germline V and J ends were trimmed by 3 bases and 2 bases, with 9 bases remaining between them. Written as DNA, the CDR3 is TGTGCCTGGAGCCCCCCAAACACAGATACGCAGTATTTT. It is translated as CAWSPPNTDTQYF.

The CDR3 DNA is TGTGCCAGCAGTTTATGGGCAGCTAGCACAGATACGCAGTATTTT. Translation gives CASSLWAASTDTQYF. The chain couples TRBV27 to TRBJ2-3; D is undetermined. The CDR3 is made up of 15 amino acids. The germline V gene encodes CDR1 MNHEY and CDR2 SMNVEV (reference sequence). Trimming took 1 base from V and 0 from J, leaving 8 bases between them.

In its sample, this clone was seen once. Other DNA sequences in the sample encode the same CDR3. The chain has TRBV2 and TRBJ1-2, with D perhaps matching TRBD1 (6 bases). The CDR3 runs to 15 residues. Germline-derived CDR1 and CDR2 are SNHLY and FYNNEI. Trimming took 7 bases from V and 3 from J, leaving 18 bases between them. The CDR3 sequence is CASKGQGRFDYGYTF. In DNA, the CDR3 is TGTGCCAGCAAAGGGCAGGGGAGGTTCGACTATGGCTACACCTTC.

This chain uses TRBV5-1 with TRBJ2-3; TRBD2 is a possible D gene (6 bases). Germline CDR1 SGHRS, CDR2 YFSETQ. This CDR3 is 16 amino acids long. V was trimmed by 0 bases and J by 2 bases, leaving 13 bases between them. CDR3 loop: CASSLGTTTSTDTQYF. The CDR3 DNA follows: TGCGCCAGCAGCTTGGGGACTACCACATCCACAGATACGCAGTATTTT.

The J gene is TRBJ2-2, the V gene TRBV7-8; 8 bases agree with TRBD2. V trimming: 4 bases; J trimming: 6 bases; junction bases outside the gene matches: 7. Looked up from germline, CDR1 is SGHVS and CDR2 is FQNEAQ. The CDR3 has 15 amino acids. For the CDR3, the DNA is TGTGCCAGCAGCTATAGCGGGGAATCGTCCGGGGAGCTGTTTTTT. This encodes CASSYSGESSGELFF.

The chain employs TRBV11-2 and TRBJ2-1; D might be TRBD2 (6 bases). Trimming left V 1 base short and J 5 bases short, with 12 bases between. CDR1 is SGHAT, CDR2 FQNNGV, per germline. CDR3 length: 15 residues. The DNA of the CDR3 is TGTGCCAGCAGCTTAGTACGGGGGAGACACAATGAGCAGTTCTTC. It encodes CASSLVRGRHNEQFF.

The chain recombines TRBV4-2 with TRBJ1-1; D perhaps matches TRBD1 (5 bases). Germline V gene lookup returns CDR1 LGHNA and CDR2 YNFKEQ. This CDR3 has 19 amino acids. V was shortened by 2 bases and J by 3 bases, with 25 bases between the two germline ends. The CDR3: CASSQWFIISRGPHTEAFF. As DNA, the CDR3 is TGTGCCAGCAGCCAATGGTTCATCATCTCACGGGGCCCCCACACTGAAGCTTTCTTT.

The CDR3 bases are TGTGCCAGCAGCTTACGCGCTAGCGGGGTTATAACTTACAATGAGCAGTTCTTC. Translating gives CASSLRASGVITYNEQFF. V is TRBV7-9 and J is TRBJ2-1; 9 positions agree with TRBD2. V lost 2 bases, J lost 4 bases, and 12 bases stayed unmatched. The germline CDR1 and CDR2 sequences are SEHNR and FQNEAQ (reference sequence). The CDR3 consists of 18 residues.

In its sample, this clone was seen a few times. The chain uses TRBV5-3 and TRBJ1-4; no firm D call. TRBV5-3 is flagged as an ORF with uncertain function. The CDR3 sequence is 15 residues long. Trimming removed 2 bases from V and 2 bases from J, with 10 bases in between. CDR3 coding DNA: TGTGCCAGAAGCTTACTGGGTTCTACTAATGAAAAACTGTTTTTT. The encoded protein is CARSLLGSTNEKLFF.